This T cell receptor beta chain was identified in a study of T-cell memory formation after mild COVID-19. Overall study findings and caveats: Contracting clones localized mainly to CM and EM when CD4+ and mainly to EMRA when CD8+. Researchers found some responding clones in pre-infection memory, a sign that cross-reactive memory joined.

Trimming took off 10 bases at V and 7 bases at J, with 14 bases between the two ends. The CDR3 is 13 amino acids. This clonotype was counted many times. Its target is not known. TCRdb processed the 5' RACE reads anew with MiXCR; each CDR3 protein has one entry. The sample lists about 600,000 distinct CDR3 sequences, about 20% occurring once. The sample comprised PBMCs or a T cell subset sorted from them (not recorded which). The clonotype comes from an adult woman who had mild COVID-19 (a few samples of this study predate the infection). Cell type and time point are not known. The chain combines TRBV12-3 or TRBV12-4 with TRBJ1-6, with D hard to call. This CDR3 is CATRAEENSPLHF. In DNA form, the CDR3 reads TGTGCCACCCGGGCCGAAGAGAATTCACCCCTCCACTTT.